This T cell receptor beta chain was observed in a study of blood T cell repertoires in COVID-19. Background on the study: Collection of acute and convalescent COVID-19 samples took place in the United States, Italy and Spain. T cells, B-cell-depleted T cells, or PBMCs provided the cDNA or gDNA that served as material.

Original data processing: Amplifying reference gene primers gave estimates of nucleated cell counts. The method was immunoSEQ multiplex PCR; TCRdb's version includes in-frame clones alone and lacks a portion of them. V and J calls and clone size follow that table, whereas D and trimming were derived from the DNA. The sample includes about 190,000 clones, approximately 79% seen only once; the top ten take around 14%. What was sequenced was peripheral blood. This TCR was recovered from a man aged 25 to 45 with active or convalescent COVID-19.

The CDR3 DNA sequence: TGCGCCAGCAGCCAAGACGCTGATAGCGGGAGCACAGATACGCAGTATTTT. Its protein is CASSQDADSGSTDTQYF. The chain carries TRBV4-3 and TRBJ2-3; 7 bases fit TRBD2. Germline V lookup: CDR1 LGHNA, CDR2 YSLEER. The CDR3 is 17 residues long. V shed 0 bases, J shed 0 bases, and the junction held 6 bases outside the gene matches.